This TCR beta chain was captured in a study of shared clonotypes between healthy human individuals. Points from the study as a whole: Sequencing of the sorted subsets was shown by rarefaction to be incomplete despite large depth. Limited genetic and exposure-history diversity came from having few donors. Sequencing depth was predicted to influence how clonotypes are shared among donors.

The germline V gene has CDR1 SGDLS and CDR2 YYNGEE. V was shortened by 4 bases and J by 5 bases, with 16 bases between the two germline ends. There are 15 residues in the CDR3. Some clones are missing from TCRdb's copy, which holds only in-frame ones; the method was immunoSEQ multiplex PCR. The repertoire holds around 2.5 million clones, with under 95% as singletons. The split of CD4+ cells yielded CD45RA+ naive and CD45RA-negative memory subsets. Worth noting for this clone: Its antigen remains unidentified.

The J gene is TRBJ2-1, the V gene TRBV9; D may be TRBD2 (6 bases). Sequences were obtained from naive CD4+ T cells from PBMCs. As for subset: CD45RA+ positively selected. This TCR derives from a man aged 18 to 29 in good health. Some clones in this sample may be carry-over from other donors' samples. The CDR3 spells CASSPGGRTDNEQFF. DNA for the CDR3: TGTGCCAGCAGCCCTGGGGGGAGGACCGACAATGAGCAGTTCTTC.